One sample yielded the 3 T cell receptor beta chains listed below, sequenced in a study of T-cell memory formation after mild COVID-19 (dated by TCRdb to the early 2020s). The library was produced with 5' RACE. The listed sequencing device is Illumina NovaSeq 6000. TCRdb redid the processing of the public reads, applying fastp at Q25 and MiXCR, and retained in-frame beta chains. Rows merge per CDR3 protein into single entries with the most common DNA and genes. For this sample there are around 130,000 distinct CDR3 sequences; 14% appear just once. The top ten hold more than 25% of the sample. The sample comprised PBMCs or a T cell subset sorted from them (not recorded which). These receptors came from an adult woman who had mild COVID-19 (a few samples of this study predate the infection). The sample titles of this study are shuffled in the database, so cell type and time point are left out; the donor was told from shared clones.

The chain has TRBV9 and TRBJ2-5; the D gene is possibly TRBD2 (5 bases). Germline CDR1 SGDLS, CDR2 YYNGEE. Trimming cost V 3 bases and J 5 bases, with 14 bases left between them. This CDR3 contains 14 residues. Here the CDR3 DNA reads TGTGCCAGCAGCGCCGGGGAACCCAGGGAGACCCAGTACTTC. This sequence encodes CASSAGEPRETQYF.

The chain recombines TRBV27 with TRBJ2-1, with D perhaps matching TRBD2 (6 bases). CDR3 length: 15 amino acids. Germline V gene lookup returns CDR1 MNHEY and CDR2 SMNVEV (reference sequence). The V end was cut by 4 bases, the J end by 2 bases, with 12 bases between. The CDR3 is CASSSGDQPYNEQFF. CDR3 DNA: TGTGCCAGCAGTTCGGGGGATCAACCCTACAATGAGCAGTTCTTC.

V gene TRBV7-9 combines with J gene TRBJ2-1; D unresolved. The V gene's germline CDR1 is SEHNR and CDR2 FQNEAQ (reference sequence). This CDR3 has 16 residues. Trimming removed 5 bases at V and 0 bases at J, with 14 bases between. This CDR3 reads CASSQRDSSSYNEQFF. CDR3 DNA sequence: TGTGCCAGCAGCCAACGCGACTCGAGCTCCTACAATGAGCAGTTCTTC.